The entry below gives a single TCR beta chain sequence along with its context. Its antigen is unidentified. This record comes from a study of regulatory and conventional T cells in RAG deficiency. Overall study findings and caveats: In Omenn syndrome, Treg and Tconv repertoires overlapped >80%. RAG-deficient patients showed markedly lower Shannon entropy and higher Simpson indices than control T-cell subsets.

The table came from immunoSEQ multiplex PCR; TCRdb's copy has only in-frame clones and leaves some out. Of about 28,000 clones listed, around nine tenths are singletons. The CDR3 has 14 residues. Germline V gene lookup returns CDR1 SGHNT and CDR2 YYREEE (reference sequence). Trimming took 1 base from V and 4 from J, leaving 10 bases between them. Genomic DNA came from blood regulatory T cells gated CD4+ CD25-high CD127-low. The same sample was also studied in work on regulatory T cells. This second report adds: The PCR used 52 TRBV and 13 TRBJ primers. Patient repertoires had restricted TRB V-J pairs and skewed V and J usage, most in Tregs.

The sequenced sample consisted of Tregs sorted from blood. The chain joins TRBV5-4 to TRBJ2-3; the D gene could be TRBD1 or TRBD2 (5 bases each). The sequence was obtained from a human donor in good health. For the CDR3, the DNA is TGTGCCAGCAGCTTGCTAGGGGAGCCAGATACGCAGTATTTT. Its translation is CASSLLGEPDTQYF.